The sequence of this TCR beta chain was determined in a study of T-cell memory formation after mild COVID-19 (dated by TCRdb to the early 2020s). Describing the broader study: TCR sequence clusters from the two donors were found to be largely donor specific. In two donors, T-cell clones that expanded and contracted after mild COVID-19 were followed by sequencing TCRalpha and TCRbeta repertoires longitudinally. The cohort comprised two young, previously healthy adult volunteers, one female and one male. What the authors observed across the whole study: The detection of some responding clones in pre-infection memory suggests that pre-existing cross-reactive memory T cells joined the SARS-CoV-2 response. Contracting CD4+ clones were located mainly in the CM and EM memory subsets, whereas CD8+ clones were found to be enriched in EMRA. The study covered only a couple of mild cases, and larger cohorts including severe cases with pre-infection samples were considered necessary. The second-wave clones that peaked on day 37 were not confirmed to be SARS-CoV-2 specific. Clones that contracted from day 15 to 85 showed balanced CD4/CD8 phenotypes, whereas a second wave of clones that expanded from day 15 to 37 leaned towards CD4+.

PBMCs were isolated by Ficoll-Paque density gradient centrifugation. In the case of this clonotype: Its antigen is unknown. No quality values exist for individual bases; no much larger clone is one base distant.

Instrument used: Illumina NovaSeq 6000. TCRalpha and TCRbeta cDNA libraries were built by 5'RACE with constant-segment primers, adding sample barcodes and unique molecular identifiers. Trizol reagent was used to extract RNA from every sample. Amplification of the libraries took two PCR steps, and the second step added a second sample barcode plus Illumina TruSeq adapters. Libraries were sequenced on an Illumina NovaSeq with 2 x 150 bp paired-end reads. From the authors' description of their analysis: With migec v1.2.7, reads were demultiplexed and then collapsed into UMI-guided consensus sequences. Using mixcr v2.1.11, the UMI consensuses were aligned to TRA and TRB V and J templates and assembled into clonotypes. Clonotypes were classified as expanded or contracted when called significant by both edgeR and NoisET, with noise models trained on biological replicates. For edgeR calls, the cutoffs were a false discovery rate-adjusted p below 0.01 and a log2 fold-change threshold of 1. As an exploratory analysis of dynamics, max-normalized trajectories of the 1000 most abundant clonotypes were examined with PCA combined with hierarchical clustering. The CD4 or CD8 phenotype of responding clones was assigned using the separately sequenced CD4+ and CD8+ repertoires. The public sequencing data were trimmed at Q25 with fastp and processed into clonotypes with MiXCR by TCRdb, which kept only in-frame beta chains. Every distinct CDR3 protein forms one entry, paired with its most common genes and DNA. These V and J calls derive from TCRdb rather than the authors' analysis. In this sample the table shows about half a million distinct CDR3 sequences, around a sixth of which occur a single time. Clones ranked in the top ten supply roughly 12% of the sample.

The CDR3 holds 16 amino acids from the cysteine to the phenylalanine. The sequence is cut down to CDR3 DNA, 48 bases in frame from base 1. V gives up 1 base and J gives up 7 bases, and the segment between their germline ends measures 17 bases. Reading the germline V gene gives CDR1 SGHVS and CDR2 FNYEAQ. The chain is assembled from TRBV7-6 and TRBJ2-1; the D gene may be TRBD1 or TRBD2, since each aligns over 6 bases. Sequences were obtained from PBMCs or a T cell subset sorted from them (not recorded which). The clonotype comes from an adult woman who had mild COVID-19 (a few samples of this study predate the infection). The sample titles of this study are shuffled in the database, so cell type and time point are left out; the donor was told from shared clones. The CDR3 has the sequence CASSLGYLGGRNEQFF. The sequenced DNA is TGTGCCAGCAGCTTAGGCTATCTGGGGGGCAGGAATGAGCAGTTCTTC.